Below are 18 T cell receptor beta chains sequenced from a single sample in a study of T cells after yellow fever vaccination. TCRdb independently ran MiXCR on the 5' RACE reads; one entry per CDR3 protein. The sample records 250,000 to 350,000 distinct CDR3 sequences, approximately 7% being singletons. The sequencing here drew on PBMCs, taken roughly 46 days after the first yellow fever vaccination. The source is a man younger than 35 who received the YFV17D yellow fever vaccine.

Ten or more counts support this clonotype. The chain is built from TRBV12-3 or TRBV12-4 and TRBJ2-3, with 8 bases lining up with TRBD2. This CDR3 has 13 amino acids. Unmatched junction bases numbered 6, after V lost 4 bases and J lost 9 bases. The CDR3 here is CASSSPIAGTQYF. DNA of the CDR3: TGTGCCAGCAGTTCACCTATAGCGGGGACGCAGTATTTT.

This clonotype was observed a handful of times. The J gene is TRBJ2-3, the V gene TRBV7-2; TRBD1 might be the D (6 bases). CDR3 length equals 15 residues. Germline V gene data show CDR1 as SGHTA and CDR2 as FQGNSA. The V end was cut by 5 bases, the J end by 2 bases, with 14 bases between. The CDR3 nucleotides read TGTGCCAGCAGCCCTAGGACAGTCTACACAGATACGCAGTATTTT. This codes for CASSPRTVYTDTQYF. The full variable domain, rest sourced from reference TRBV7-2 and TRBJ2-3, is GAGVSQSPSNKVTEKGKDVELRCDPISGHTALYWYRQSLGQGLEFLIYFQGNSAPDKSGLPSDRFSAERTGGSVSTLTIQRTQQEDSAVYLCASSPRTVYTDTQYFGPGTRLTVL.

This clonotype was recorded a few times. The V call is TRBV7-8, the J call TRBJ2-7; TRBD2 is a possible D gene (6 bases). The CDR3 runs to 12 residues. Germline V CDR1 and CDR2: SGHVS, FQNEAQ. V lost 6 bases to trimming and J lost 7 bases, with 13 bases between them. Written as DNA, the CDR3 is TGTGCCAGCAGTTCGGACGGAGGGGAGCAGTACTTC. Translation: CASSSDGGEQYF.

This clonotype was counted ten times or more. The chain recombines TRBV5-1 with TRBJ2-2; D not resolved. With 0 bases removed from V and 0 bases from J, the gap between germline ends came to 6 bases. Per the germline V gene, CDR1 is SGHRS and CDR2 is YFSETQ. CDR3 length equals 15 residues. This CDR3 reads CASSLAPPNTGELFF. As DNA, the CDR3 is TGCGCCAGCAGCTTGGCCCCCCCGAACACCGGGGAGCTGTTTTTT.

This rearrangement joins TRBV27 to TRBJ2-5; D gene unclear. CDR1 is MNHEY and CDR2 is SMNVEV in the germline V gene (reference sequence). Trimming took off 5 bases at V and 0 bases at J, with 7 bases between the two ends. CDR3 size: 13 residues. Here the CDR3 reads CASSTRYQETQYF. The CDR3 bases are TGTGCCAGCAGTACGAGGTACCAAGAGACCCAGTACTTC.

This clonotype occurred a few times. CDR3 region: CASSPGAGVSYEQYF. The CDR3 DNA is TGTGCCAGCTCACCGGGAGCAGGGGTCTCCTACGAGCAGTACTTC. The rearrangement joins TRBV18 to TRBJ2-7, with a weak D call TRBD1 (6 bases). CDR1 is KGHSH and CDR2 is LQKENI in the germline V gene. The length of the CDR3 is 15 residues. Between the trimmed V and J ends, which lost 3 bases and 0 bases, there was a span of 12 bases.

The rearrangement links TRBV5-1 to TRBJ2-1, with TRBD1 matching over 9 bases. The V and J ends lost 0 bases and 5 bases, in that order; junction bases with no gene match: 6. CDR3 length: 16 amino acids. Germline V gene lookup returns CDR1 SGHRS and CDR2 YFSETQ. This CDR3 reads CASSLEGTGSHNEQFF. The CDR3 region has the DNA TGCGCCAGCAGCTTGGAAGGGACAGGGTCTCACAATGAGCAGTTCTTC.

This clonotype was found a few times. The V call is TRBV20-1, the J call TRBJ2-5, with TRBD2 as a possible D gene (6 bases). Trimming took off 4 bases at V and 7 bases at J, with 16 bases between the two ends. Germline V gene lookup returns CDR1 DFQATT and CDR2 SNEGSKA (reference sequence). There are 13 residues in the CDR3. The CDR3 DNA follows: TGCAGTGCTACTAGCGTTCAGGATGGGACCCAGTACTTC. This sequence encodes CSATSVQDGTQYF.

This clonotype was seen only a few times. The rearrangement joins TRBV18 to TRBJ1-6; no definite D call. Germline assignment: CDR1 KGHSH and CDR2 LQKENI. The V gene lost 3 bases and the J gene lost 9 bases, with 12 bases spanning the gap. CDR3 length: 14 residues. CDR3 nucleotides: TGTGCCAGCTCACCGAGGGAGGACCCTTCACCCCTCCACTTT. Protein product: CASSPREDPSPLHF.

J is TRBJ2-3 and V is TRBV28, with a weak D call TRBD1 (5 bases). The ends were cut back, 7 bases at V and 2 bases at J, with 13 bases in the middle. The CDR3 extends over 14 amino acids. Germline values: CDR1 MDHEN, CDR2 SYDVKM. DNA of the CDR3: TGTGCCAGCACTCGAACAGGAGACACAGATACGCAGTATTTT. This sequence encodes CASTRTGDTDTQYF.

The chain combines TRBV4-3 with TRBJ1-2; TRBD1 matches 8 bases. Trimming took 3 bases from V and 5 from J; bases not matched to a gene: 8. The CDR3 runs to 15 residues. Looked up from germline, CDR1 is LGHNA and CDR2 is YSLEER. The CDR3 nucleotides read TGCGCCAGCAGCCAGGGACAGGACGGGATTTATGGCTACACCTTC. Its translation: CASSQGQDGIYGYTF.

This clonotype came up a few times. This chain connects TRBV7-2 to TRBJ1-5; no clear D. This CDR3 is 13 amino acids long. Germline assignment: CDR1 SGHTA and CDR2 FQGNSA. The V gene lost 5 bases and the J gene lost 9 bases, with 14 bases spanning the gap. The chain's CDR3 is CASSPGRWGPQHF. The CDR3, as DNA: TGTGCCAGCAGCCCGGGAAGATGGGGGCCCCAGCATTTT.

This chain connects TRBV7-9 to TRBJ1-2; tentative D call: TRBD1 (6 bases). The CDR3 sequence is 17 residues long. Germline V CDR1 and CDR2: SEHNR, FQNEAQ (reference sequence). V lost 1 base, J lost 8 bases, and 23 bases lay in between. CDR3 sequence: CASSLEGWQGRLYGYTF. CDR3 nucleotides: TGTGCCAGCAGCTTAGAGGGCTGGCAGGGGAGGTTGTACGGCTACACCTTC.

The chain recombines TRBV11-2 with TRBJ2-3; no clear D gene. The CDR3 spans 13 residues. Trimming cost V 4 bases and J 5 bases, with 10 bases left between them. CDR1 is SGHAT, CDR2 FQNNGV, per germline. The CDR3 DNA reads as TGTGCCAGCAGCTCCAATCGCAGAGATACGCAGTATTTT. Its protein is CASSSNRRDTQYF.

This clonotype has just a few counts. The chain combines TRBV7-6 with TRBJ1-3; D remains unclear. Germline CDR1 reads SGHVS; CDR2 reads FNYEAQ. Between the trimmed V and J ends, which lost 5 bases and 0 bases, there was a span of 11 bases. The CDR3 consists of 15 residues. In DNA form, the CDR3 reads TGTGCCAGCAGCCTCAGTACTGTCTCTGGAAACACCATATATTTT. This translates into CASSLSTVSGNTIYF. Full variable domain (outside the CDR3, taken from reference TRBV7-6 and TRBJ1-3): GAGVSQSPRYKVTKRGQDVALRCDPISGHVSLYWYRQALGQGPEFLTYFNYEAQQDKSGLPNDRFSAERPEGSISTLTIQRTEQRDSAMYRCASSLSTVSGNTIYFGEGSWLTVV.

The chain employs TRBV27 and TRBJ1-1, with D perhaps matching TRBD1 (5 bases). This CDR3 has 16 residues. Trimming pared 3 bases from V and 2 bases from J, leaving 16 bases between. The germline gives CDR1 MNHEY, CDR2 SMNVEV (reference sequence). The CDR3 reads CASSFSRTSKNTEAFF. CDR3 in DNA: TGTGCCAGCAGTTTCTCAAGGACAAGCAAAAACACTGAAGCTTTCTTT.

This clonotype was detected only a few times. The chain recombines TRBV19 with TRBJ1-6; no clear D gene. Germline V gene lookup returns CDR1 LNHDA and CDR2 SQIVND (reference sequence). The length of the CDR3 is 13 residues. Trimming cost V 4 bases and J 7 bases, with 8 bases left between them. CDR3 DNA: TGTGCCAGTAGTAGGTGGGAGAATTCACCCCTCCACTTT. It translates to CASSRWENSPLHF.

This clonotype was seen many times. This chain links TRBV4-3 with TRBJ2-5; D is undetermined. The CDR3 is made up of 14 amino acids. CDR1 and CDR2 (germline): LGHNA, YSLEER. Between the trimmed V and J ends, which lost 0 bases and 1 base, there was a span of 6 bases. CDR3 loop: CASSQEGSQETQYF. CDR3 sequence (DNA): TGCGCCAGCAGCCAAGAGGGTTCCCAAGAGACCCAGTACTTC.